This note documents a single T cell receptor (beta chain) sequence. Its antigen is as yet unknown. The CDR3 runs 15 residues. Unmatched junction bases numbered 4, after V lost 0 bases and J lost 6 bases. Germline CDR1 ENHRY, CDR2 SYGVKD. The data originate from a study of shared clonotypes between healthy human individuals. Investigators spread the genomic DNA of each subset evenly over several immunoSEQ plates. The repertoire was sequenced with immunoSEQ multiplex PCR; TCRdb's copy has only in-frame clones and lacks some. The sample yields about 2 million clones, 95% seen once. Regarding the study as a whole: Tissue TCR repertoires likely differ from these blood-only repertoires. It was anticipated that sequencing depth would influence how many clonotypes donors shared. Of the naive CD4 clonotypes, roughly 5.5% were shared across a handful of donors.

V usage is TRBV10-3 and J usage is TRBJ2-2; 7 nucleotides align to TRBD2. The sequence was obtained from a man between 18 and 35 years old in good health. Sequencing was carried out using naive CD4+ T cells sorted from blood. Subset reported: CD45RA+ positively selected. The CDR3 loop reads CAISESSGIAGELFF. CDR3 DNA sequence: TGTGCCATCAGTGAGTCGAGCGGGATCGCCGGGGAGCTGTTTTTT.